Below, 5 T cell receptor beta chains from the same sample are listed, as sequenced in a study of CD8+ T cells in alopecia areata (dated by TCRdb to 2017 to 2018). Libraries were built with the immunoSEQ multiplex PCR assay. To provide template for TCR sequencing, every sample had RNA extracted and reverse transcribed into cDNA. As stored in TCRdb, this immuneACCESS dataset retains in-frame rearrangements with V and J assigned. A fraction of the clones does not appear; measured against another copy, unresolved V genes explain less than half of the discrepancy, and the remainder lacks a known reason. Recorded for this sample are hundreds of thousands of clones; around 65% of them occurred a single time. The ten largest clones capture around 1.2% of the sample. This specimen's treatment or condition label, interpreted: oral pan-JAK inhibitor, 5-10 mg twice daily. The sequencing here drew on CD4+ T cells sorted from blood, taken at week 44, from a patient treated with tofacitinib. The origin of the receptors is a human donor with alopecia areata.

V is TRBV12-5 and J is TRBJ2-1, with 11 bases aligning to TRBD2. The trim removed 3 bases at V and 7 bases at J, leaving 8 bases unmatched. Germline V CDR1 and CDR2: LGHNT, FRNRAP. This CDR3 has 16 amino acids. The CDR3 DNA sequence: TGTGCTAGTGGTTTTGGTCCGACTAGCGGGGTTAATGAGCAGTTCTTC. The encoded protein is CASGFGPTSGVNEQFF.

This chain links TRBV7-9 with TRBJ1-2; TRBD1 is a possible D gene (5 bases). The CDR3 loop spans 15 amino acids. The germline V and J ends were trimmed by 2 bases and 2 bases, with 12 bases remaining between them. Germline V lookup: CDR1 SEHNR, CDR2 FQNEAQ (reference sequence). CDR3 loop: CASSLSDRENYGYTF. CDR3 DNA sequence: TGTGCCAGCAGCTTATCTGACAGAGAGAACTATGGCTACACCTTC.

In its sample, this clone was seen once. V and J are TRBV5-6 and TRBJ2-2; 10 bases map to TRBD2. The CDR3 sequence is 18 residues long. The ends lost 1 base at V and 2 bases at J; junction bases unmatched: 8. Germline lookup yields CDR1 SGHDT and CDR2 YYEEEE. The chain's CDR3 is CASSLYGSGGPNTGELFF. CDR3 DNA sequence: TGTGCCAGCAGCTTGTATGGTAGCGGGGGGCCCAACACCGGGGAGCTGTTTTTT.

This clone was picked up a small number of times. The chain couples TRBV29-1 to TRBJ2-7; tentative D call: TRBD1 (5 bases). CDR3 size: 14 residues. With 4 bases removed from V and 6 bases from J, the gap between germline ends came to 19 bases. CDR1 and CDR2 (germline): SQVTM, ANQGSEA. The CDR3 DNA is TGCAGCGTTGGAGAGCCAGGGAAAGTACGCGAGCAGTACTTC. Encoded protein: CSVGEPGKVREQYF.

This clone was detected only a few times. The chain carries TRBV13 and TRBJ2-1, with D perhaps given as TRBD1 or TRBD2 (5 bases each). CDR1 is PRHDT and CDR2 is FYEKMQ in the germline V gene (reference sequence). Trimming shortened V by 4 bases and J by 9 bases, and 7 bases separated the two germline ends. This CDR3 spans 11 amino acids. The CDR3 DNA reads as TGTGCCAGCAGCTCGAGGGGTGAGCAGTTCTTC. Amino acids: CASSSRGEQFF.